These 26 T cell receptor beta chains were all obtained from the same sample, sequenced in a study of blood T cell repertoires in COVID-19. Using immunoSEQ multiplex PCR, the repertoire was profiled, and TCRdb retains in-frame clones only, with some absent. Of about 160,000 clones in the sample, roughly 87% are singletons; the top ten hold about 3.9%. The sequenced sample was peripheral blood. These receptor sequences come from a woman aged 55 to 70 who had recovered from COVID-19.

V and J are TRBV7-8 and TRBJ2-1; 9 bases match TRBD2. CDR1 and CDR2 (germline): SGHVS, FQNEAQ. The V and J ends lost 5 bases and 0 bases, in that order; junction bases with no gene match: 5. The CDR3 has 16 residues. The CDR3 loop is CASSGSGGNSYNEQFF. DNA for the CDR3: TGTGCCAGCAGCGGGAGCGGGGGGAACTCCTACAATGAGCAGTTCTTC.

This clone was detected a few times. V usage is TRBV11-3 and J usage is TRBJ2-1; D gene unclear. V lost 1 base and J lost 6, with 7 bases in between. The CDR3 extends over 13 amino acids. Germline CDR1 SGHNT, CDR2 YENEEA. The CDR3 DNA reads TGTGCCAGCAGCTTAGGTCCCCTCAATGAGCAGTTCTTC. Translating gives CASSLGPLNEQFF.

The chain carries TRBV5-1 and TRBJ2-7; TRBD1 matches at 7 bases. Germline loops: CDR1 SGHRS, CDR2 YFSETQ. V was clipped by 1 base and J by 5 bases; unmatched bases: 9. The length of the CDR3 is 15 residues. The CDR3 loop is CASSLQVTGINEQYF. CDR3 nucleotide sequence: TGCGCCAGCAGCTTGCAGGTGACAGGGATCAACGAGCAGTACTTC.

The chain is built from TRBV3-1 (or the pseudogene TRBV3-2) and TRBJ2-3; D might be TRBD2 (5 bases). Trimming removed 0 bases from V and 2 bases from J, with 15 bases in between. This CDR3 is 17 amino acids long. CDR1 is LGHDT, CDR2 YNNKEL, per germline (reference sequence). CDR3 DNA: TGTGCCAGCAGCCAAGAGCGGGTCAGCTCATCCACAGATACGCAGTATTTT. Translation gives CASSQERVSSSTDTQYF.

V gene TRBV11-2 combines with J gene TRBJ2-2, with D possibly TRBD2 on 7 matching bases. Per germline, CDR1 SGHAT and CDR2 FQNNGV. V was cut by 4 bases and J by 3 bases, with 15 bases left in between. The CDR3 length is 16 residues. CDR3 region: CASSSGAGAYTGELFF. The CDR3 DNA reads TGTGCCAGCAGCTCTGGGGCGGGGGCCTACACCGGGGAGCTGTTTTTT.

Comment on this clone: One end of the junction is discordant with germline, which a read error may explain. The gene calls are TRBV7-7 and TRBJ2-3; 8 nucleotides align to TRBD2. The CDR3 totals 15 residues. Per the germline V gene, CDR1 is SSHAT and CDR2 is FNYEAQ (reference sequence). The CDR3: CASSPGTSMLNTQYF. The CDR3 DNA is TGTGCTAGCAGCCCAGGGACTAGTATGTTGAATACGCAGTATTTT.

This clone was seen only a few times. The V and J genes are TRBV6-2 or TRBV6-3 and TRBJ1-5; possible D gene TRBD1, 6 bases. CDR1 MNHEY and CDR2 SVGEGT come from the germline V gene. The V end lost 1 base, the J end lost 5 bases, and 18 bases lay between the germline ends. This CDR3 has 17 residues. The CDR3 coding sequence is TGTGCCAGCAGTTACTACCGGACAGTGAAAATGTATCAGCCCCAGCATTTT. Translation gives CASSYYRTVKMYQPQHF.

This rearrangement joins TRBV5-3 to TRBJ1-6; D unclear. TRBV5-3 is reported as an ORF; its role is uncertain. Trimming cost V 0 bases and J 3 bases, with 16 bases left between them. The CDR3 loop spans 18 amino acids. CDR3 DNA sequence: TGTGCCAGAAGCTTGGCGAAATCGAAGGACTGCTATAATTCACCCCTCCACTTT. This codes for CARSLAKSKDCYNSPLHF.

This clone has just one count. The chain combines TRBV18 with TRBJ1-4; maybe TRBD1 (5 bases). This CDR3 is built from 15 residues. The V gene's germline CDR1 is KGHSH and CDR2 LQKENI. Trimming removed 8 bases from V and 3 bases from J, with 16 bases in between. In DNA form, the CDR3 reads TGTGCCAGCACACAACTCCAGGGTTCTAATGAAAAACTGTTTTTT. Translated: CASTQLQGSNEKLFF.

V usage is TRBV2 and J usage is TRBJ2-5, with D tentatively TRBD2 (6 bases). This CDR3 comprises 14 residues. V was trimmed by 7 bases and J by 2 bases, leaving 14 bases between them. Germline V lookup: CDR1 SNHLY, CDR2 FYNNEI. CDR3 protein: CASTLGLIQETQYF. DNA of the CDR3: TGTGCCAGCACTCTGGGACTGATTCAAGAGACCCAGTACTTC.

The chain combines TRBV14 with TRBJ1-2; 8 bases map to TRBD1. CDR3 length: 15 amino acids. Germline lookup yields CDR1 SGHDN and CDR2 FVKESK. V lost 0 bases to trimming and J lost 5 bases; unmatched junction nucleotides: 5. The CDR3 region has the DNA TGTGCCAGCAGCCAAGAGCAGGGGGCTTGGTATGGCTACACCTTC. This translates into CASSQEQGAWYGYTF. Based on the CDR3 plus reference TRBV14 and TRBJ1-2, the full variable domain is EAGVTQFPSHSVIEKGQTVTLRCDPISGHDNLYWYRRVMGKEIKFLLHFVKESKQDESGMPNNRFLAERTGGTYSTLKVQPAELEDSGVYFCASSQEQGAWYGYTFGSGTRLTVV.

The rearrangement joins TRBV19 to TRBJ2-1; TRBD2 might be the D (5 bases). V was trimmed by 3 bases and J by 3 bases, leaving 18 bases between them. CDR3 length: 17 residues. Germline assignment: CDR1 LNHDA and CDR2 SQIVND (reference sequence). CDR3 bases: TGTGCCAGTAGTATCAGTGCCCCCCCGGGATACTACAATGAGCAGTTCTTC. Residues: CASSISAPPGYYNEQFF.

This sequence joins TRBV5-1 and TRBJ2-2, with 13 bases matching TRBD2. Unmatched junction bases numbered 8, after V lost 0 bases and J lost 6 bases. CDR3 length equals 18 residues. Germline CDR1 SGHRS, CDR2 YFSETQ. The CDR3 nucleotides read TGCGCCAGCAGCTTGGCGCTGAGACTAGCGGGGGGATCCGGGGAGCTGTTTTTT. It encodes CASSLALRLAGGSGELFF.

The chain couples TRBV29-1 to TRBJ2-7; 10 bases are a match to TRBD1. The junction had 2 bases not matched to a gene; V was cut back by 6 bases and J by 3 bases. Germline V gene data show CDR1 as SQVTM and CDR2 as ANQGSEA. This CDR3 contains 12 residues. The chain's CDR3 is CSVGDRGYEQYF. The CDR3 DNA follows: TGCAGCGTGGGGGACAGGGGCTACGAGCAGTACTTC.

The chain recombines TRBV5-1 with TRBJ2-3; 11 nucleotides agree with TRBD2. With V trimmed by 2 bases and J by 1 base, 3 bases remained unmatched. The CDR3 sequence is 16 residues long. The germline V gene has CDR1 SGHRS and CDR2 YFSETQ. The CDR3, as DNA: TGCGCCAGCAGCTTAGGTAGCGGGGGGGGCACAGATACGCAGTATTTT. Protein: CASSLGSGGGTDTQYF.

The genes are TRBV6-5 and TRBJ1-2; 10 positions match TRBD1. CDR1 is MNHEY, CDR2 SVGAGI, per germline. The CDR3 contains 16 residues. Trimming at V came to 0 bases and at J to 6 bases, leaving 7 bases not matched to a gene. Here the CDR3 reads CASSYSGTGVSDGYTF. DNA for the CDR3: TGTGCCAGCAGTTACTCCGGGACAGGGGTGTCCGATGGCTACACCTTC.

The chain has TRBV2 and TRBJ1-5; weak D call: TRBD1 (5 bases). Germline CDR1 SNHLY, CDR2 FYNNEI. Trimming pared 3 bases from V and 3 bases from J, leaving 9 bases between. The CDR3 loop spans 14 amino acids. CDR3 loop: CASSDVQDNQPQHF. CDR3 nucleotide sequence: TGTGCCAGCAGTGACGTACAGGACAATCAGCCCCAGCATTTT. The full variable domain, in which reference TRBV2 and TRBJ1-5 provide the parts outside the CDR3, is EPEVTQTPSHQVTQMGQEVILRCVPISNHLYFYWYRQILGQKVEFLVSFYNNEISEKSEIFDDQFSVERPDGSNFTLKIRSTKLEDSAMYFCASSDVQDNQPQHFGDGTRLSIL.

The chain has TRBV4-1 and TRBJ2-7; a weak D match, TRBD2 (5 bases). The CDR3 contains 14 residues. Trimming stripped 1 base from V and 5 bases from J, with 12 bases between. Germline CDR1 and CDR2: MGHRA and YSYEKL. This CDR3 is CASSQGRELDEQYF. The CDR3 DNA sequence: TGCGCCAGCAGCCAAGGTCGGGAACTTGACGAGCAGTACTTC.

The gene calls are TRBV28 and TRBJ1-6, with TRBD1 as a possible D gene (5 bases). V was cut by 7 bases and J by 14 bases, with 18 bases left in between. CDR1 MDHEN and CDR2 SYDVKM come from the germline V gene. CDR3 length equals 13 residues. CDR3 amino acids: CASTLPGGYSLHF. The CDR3 DNA sequence: TGTGCCAGCACCCTGCCGGGGGGTTACTCCCTCCACTTT.

This clone was found many times. CDR3 sequence: CASRTNRGLVQETQYF. Written as DNA, the CDR3 is TGTGCCAGCAGAACAAACAGGGGTCTTGTTCAAGAGACCCAGTACTTC. The rearrangement uses TRBV5-4 and TRBJ2-5, with 7 bases fitting TRBD1. The length of the CDR3 is 16 residues. The germline V gene has CDR1 SGHNT and CDR2 YYREEE (reference sequence). With V trimmed by 5 bases and J by 2 bases, 12 bases remained unmatched.

This chain uses TRBV2 with TRBJ1-2; 9 bases line up with TRBD1. The V gene end was trimmed by 3 bases and the J gene end by 3 bases; junction bases not matched to a gene: 8. The CDR3 contains 16 residues. Germline V gene lookup returns CDR1 SNHLY and CDR2 FYNNEI. CDR3 sequence: CASSDRTGAGDYGYTF. CDR3 DNA: TGTGCCAGCAGTGACAGGACAGGGGCTGGGGACTATGGCTACACCTTC.

This chain joins TRBV28 and TRBJ2-7; tentative D call: TRBD1 (6 bases). The CDR3 is made up of 12 amino acids. The V end lost 8 bases, the J end lost 0 bases, and 8 bases lay between the germline ends. The germline V gene encodes CDR1 MDHEN and CDR2 SYDVKM. The CDR3 reads CASGQNSYEQYF. As DNA, the CDR3 is TGTGCCAGCGGACAGAACTCCTACGAGCAGTACTTC. The full variable domain, completed using reference TRBV28 and TRBJ2-7, is DVKVTQSSRYLVKRTGEKVFLECVQDMDHENMFWYRQDPGLGLRLIYFSYDVKMKEKGDIPEGYSVSREKKERFSLILESASTNQTSMYLCASGQNSYEQYFGPGTRLTVT.

The chain's CDR3 is CASSFGQGNTEAFF. The CDR3 region has the DNA TGCGCCAGCAGCTTCGGGCAGGGGAACACTGAAGCTTTCTTT. The chain has TRBV5-1 and TRBJ1-1, with D tentatively TRBD1 (5 bases). Germline V gives CDR1 SGHRS, CDR2 YFSETQ. Between the trimmed V and J ends, which lost 2 bases and 1 base, there was a span of 9 bases. CDR3 size: 14 residues.

The rearrangement links TRBV6-5 to TRBJ1-4, with 11 bases fitting TRBD1. The germline V gene encodes CDR1 MNHEY and CDR2 SVGAGI. CDR3 size: 15 residues. The V and J ends lost 4 bases and 10 bases, in that order; junction bases with no gene match: 8. CDR3 residues: CASSSSGTGGGKLFF. In DNA form, the CDR3 reads TGTGCCAGCAGTTCTTCCGGGACAGGGGGTGGAAAACTGTTTTTT.

This clone was detected only a few times. V usage is TRBV27 and J usage is TRBJ2-7; tentative D call: TRBD1 (6 bases). Germline assignment: CDR1 MNHEY and CDR2 SMNVEV (reference sequence). V lost 6 bases to trimming and J lost 9 bases, with 12 bases between them. The length of the CDR3 is 11 residues. This CDR3 reads CASSAGTRQYF. For the CDR3, the DNA is TGTGCCAGCAGCGCCGGGACAAGGCAGTACTTC.

The chain carries TRBV2 and TRBJ2-1, with TRBD1 matching over 7 bases. This CDR3 region has 13 residues. Germline loops: CDR1 SNHLY, CDR2 FYNNEI. The V gene end was trimmed by 5 bases and the J gene end by 3 bases; junction bases not matched to a gene: 1. The CDR3 here is CASSRDSYNEQFF. CDR3 nucleotides: TGTGCCAGCAGTCGGGACAGCTACAATGAGCAGTTCTTC.